Below, one T cell receptor beta chain is given with its context. Its antigen remains undetermined. The sample holds no much larger clone one base away, and base qualities are not on file. From cysteine to phenylalanine, the CDR3 is 12 amino acids long. Only the CDR3 DNA stays, 36 bases, in frame from base 1. V and J are truncated by 2 bases and 5 bases respectively, leaving an intervening sequence of 3 bases. Via the germline V gene, CDR1 is MRHNA and CDR2 SNTAGT. TCR cDNA was synthesized by 5'RACE template switching, which introduced a universal primer site and unique molecular identifiers. Priming of cDNA synthesis was performed from both the TCR alpha and TCR beta constant segments. Library amplification involved two PCR steps, and the second step added sample barcodes and sequencing adapters. Sequencing of libraries was done on Illumina HiSeq 2500 (2x100 bp) or NovaSeq (2x150 bp). In the source study's methods: MIGEC was used to demultiplex reads and collapse the reads into UMI consensus sequences, and MiXCR was used for V(D)J alignment. Vaccine-responding clonotypes were defined with edgeR using replicate PBMC samples, requiring FDR below 0.01 and a log2 fold change above 5 up to day 15. Each bulk clonotype received a CD4 or CD8 identity based on whether the sequenced CD4 or CD8 repertoire contained that clonotype at higher abundance. TCRdb trimmed the raw reads at Q25, called clones with MiXCR and kept productive beta chains. Under each unique CDR3 protein, matching rows form one entry showing the most common genes and DNA. V and J calls and clone size were set by TCRdb, not the authors. This sample gives just under 600,000 distinct CDR3 sequences in total; less than 15% of them show up just once. Together, the top ten hold over 12% of the sample.

This specimen's treatment or condition label, interpreted: live attenuated yellow fever vaccine strain. At each blood-draw timepoint, two biological replicates of bulk PBMCs were collected. A standard Ficoll-Paque protocol was used to isolate PBMCs from peripheral blood. RNA was extracted with TriZol from bulk PBMCs, CD4 and CD8 fractions, and dextramer-positive and dextramer-negative fractions. This entry is derived from a study of T cells after yellow fever vaccination (dated by TCRdb to between 2017 and 2020). As for the study more broadly: The SMART-Seq v4 Ultra Low Input RNA kit was used to prepare libraries from fractions with low cell numbers. Two healthy male donors, one aged 18 to 30 and one aged 30 to 39 years, were included in the cohort. To track T-cell clones before and after primary and booster YFV17D yellow fever vaccination, bulk TCR alpha and beta repertoires were sequenced longitudinally. Blood was drawn at multiple timepoints before and after primary and secondary immunization, with bulk PBMC replicates and cell subsets isolated. General findings and caveats noted by the study authors: The secondary T-cell response was found to be weaker but faster than the primary response, with a peak reached on day 5 rather than on day 15. A small share of clonotypes was detected in both CD4 and CD8 compartments, with the overlap likely arising from convergent recombination. After the booster, most of the clones that had expanded following primary vaccination were detected again (roughly 96% of CD4 and around 88% of CD8), which suggests that memory was broadly maintained. The study included only a couple of donors, which limits how far the findings can be generalized. Computational filtering was required because FACS-sorted repertoires could contain abundant contaminating clonotypes from the bulk population.

Here the chain combines TRBV6-4 and TRBJ2-2, with the D gene uncertain. The TCR sequence derives from a man aged 30 to 39 who received the YFV17D yellow fever vaccine. The sample consisted of PBMCs, taken on the day of the yellow fever booster vaccination. At the DNA level, the sequence is TGTGCCAGCAGTGACCGTACCGGGGAGCTGTTTTTT. Translated, it gives CASSDRTGELFF.